This entry lists 30 T cell receptor beta chains sequenced from one sample in a study of cytomegalovirus exposure and HLA in healthy donors. The study ran its PCR with 60 Vbeta and 13 Jbeta primers. This table comes from immunoSEQ multiplex PCR, and its TCRdb copy is limited to in-frame clones, with some not included. This repertoire comprises 70,000 to 85,000 clones; its ten largest clones make up 7.5%. Source material: PBMCs. The receptors originated from a female donor in good health and CMV-seropositive.

The gene calls are TRBV4-1 and TRBJ1-1; 7 nucleotides line up with TRBD1. The CDR3 is 16 residues long. J gave up 0 bases and V 5 bases, and 9 bases lay outside the gene matches. CDR1 is MGHRA, CDR2 YSYEKL, per germline. CDR3 protein: CASSYTPGQLNTEAFF. Written as DNA, the CDR3 is TGCGCCAGCAGCTATACGCCGGGACAGCTGAACACTGAAGCTTTCTTT.

The chain uses TRBV30 and TRBJ1-6; D gene ambiguous. Trimming stripped 1 base from V and 7 bases from J, with 14 bases between. The CDR3 extends over 15 amino acids. Germline CDR1 is GTSNPN and CDR2 is SVGIG (reference sequence). The CDR3 spells CAWSGTGSRNSPLHF. In nucleotides, the CDR3 is TGTGCCTGGAGTGGAACCGGGAGCCGAAATTCACCCCTCCACTTT.

The chain has TRBV5-3 and TRBJ2-5; D is unclear. Gene TRBJ2-7 matches the end of the DNA better, so the J call may be wrong. TRBV5-3 is annotated as an ORF whose role is uncertain. The CDR3 is 14 amino acids. The CDR3: CARSPRSLKHEQYF. In nucleotides, the CDR3 is TGTGCCAGAAGCCCGAGGTCCCTGAAGCACGAGCAGTACTTC.

Details on this clone: The same CDR3 also results from other DNA sequences found in this sample. The J gene is TRBJ2-6, the V gene TRBV5-4; D possibly corresponds to TRBD1 (5 bases). This CDR3 contains 15 residues. V lost 3 bases, J lost 2 bases, and 9 bases lay in between. The germline V gene has CDR1 SGHNT and CDR2 YYREEE (reference sequence). The CDR3 spells CASSSQGTGANVLTF. The CDR3 DNA reads as TGTGCCAGCAGCTCCCAGGGTACTGGGGCCAACGTCCTGACTTTC. Looking up the rest from reference TRBV5-4 and TRBJ2-6 gives the full variable domain: ETGVTQSPTHLIKTRGQQVTLRCSSQSGHNTVSWYQQALGQGPQFIFQYYREEENGRGNFPPRFSGLQFPNYSSELNVNALELDDSALYLCASSSQGTGANVLTFGAGSRLTVL.

The rearrangement uses TRBV30 and TRBJ2-7, with unresolved D. This CDR3 comprises 12 residues. V was shortened by 2 bases and J by 3 bases, with 8 bases between the two germline ends. Germline V gene lookup returns CDR1 GTSNPN and CDR2 SVGIG (reference sequence). CDR3 nucleotide sequence: TGTGCCTGGAGTCCGGGTTTCTACGAGCAGTACTTC. Its translation is CAWSPGFYEQYF.

The J gene is TRBJ2-7, the V gene TRBV10-1, with 7 bases aligning to TRBD1. Germline V gene data show CDR1 as WNHNN and CDR2 as SYGVQD (reference sequence). V trimming: 6 bases; J trimming: 7 bases; junction bases outside the gene matches: 9. CDR3 length: 13 amino acids. CDR3 loop: CASSVGTDLEQYF. The CDR3 DNA sequence: TGCGCCAGCAGCGTAGGGACAGACTTGGAGCAGTACTTC.

The V call is TRBV19, the J call TRBJ1-5, with D unclear. The CDR3 has 13 residues. Germline CDR1 reads LNHDA; CDR2 reads SQIVND (reference sequence). The ends were cut back, 9 bases at V and 7 bases at J, with 16 bases in the middle. The chain's CDR3 is CASNSQTYQPQHF. CDR3 bases: TGTGCCAGCAACAGCCAAACCTACCAGCCCCAGCATTTT.

The CDR3 protein is CASSPSGGSGDTQYF. The CDR3 DNA reads as TGTGCCAGCAGCCCAAGCGGGGGGTCTGGAGATACGCAGTATTTT. The V and J genes are TRBV7-2 and TRBJ2-3, with 9 bases that match TRBD2. Germline V gene data show CDR1 as SGHTA and CDR2 as FQGNSA. The CDR3 is 15 amino acids. Germline trimming cut 5 bases from V and 5 bases from J; bases unmatched to any gene: 8.

The V gene is TRBV7-9, the J gene TRBJ2-7; the match to TRBD1 covers 11 bases. V gave up 5 bases and J gave up 3 bases; unmatched junction bases: 9. The length of the CDR3 is 16 residues. The germline gives CDR1 SEHNR, CDR2 FQNEAQ (reference sequence). The CDR3 loop is CASSPSSGTGGYEQYF. As DNA, the CDR3 is TGTGCCAGCAGCCCATCGTCCGGGACAGGGGGCTACGAGCAGTACTTC.

J is TRBJ2-3 and V is TRBV4-3; 7 positions agree with TRBD1. This CDR3 contains 16 residues. Losses at the gene ends were 1 base for V and 6 bases for J; bases not matched to a gene: 10. Germline CDR1 and CDR2: LGHNA and YSLEER. The CDR3 reads CASSQAPGTRGDTQYF. In DNA form, the CDR3 reads TGCGCCAGCAGCCAAGCGCCCGGGACCAGGGGGGATACGCAGTATTTT.

This chain uses TRBV5-4 with TRBJ1-1; 8 bases map to TRBD1. V was pared by 4 bases and J by 4 bases, with 6 bases of the junction left unmatched. Germline V gives CDR1 SGHNT, CDR2 YYREEE (reference sequence). The CDR3 is 14 amino acids. The CDR3: CASSRQGLGTEAFF. In DNA, the CDR3 is TGTGCCAGCAGCAGACAGGGGTTGGGCACTGAAGCTTTCTTT.

V usage is TRBV7-9 and J usage is TRBJ1-1; possibly TRBD1 for D (6 bases). Trimming pared 2 bases from V and 5 bases from J, leaving 12 bases between. The CDR3 is 14 residues long. CDR1 and CDR2 from the germline V gene are SEHNR and FQNEAQ (reference sequence). The chain's CDR3 is CASSLREGQTEAFF. CDR3 DNA sequence: TGTGCCAGCAGCTTAAGAGAAGGACAGACTGAAGCTTTCTTT. The full variable domain, completed using reference TRBV7-9 and TRBJ1-1, is DTGVSQNPRHKITKRGQNVTFRCDPISEHNRLYWYRQTLGQGPEFLTYFQNEAQLEKSRLLSDRFSAERPKGSFSTLEIQRTEQGDSAMYLCASSLREGQTEAFFGQGTRLTVV.

Written as DNA, the CDR3 is TGTGCCAGTAAGGGACAGGGGAACACTGAAGCTTTCTTT. This sequence encodes CASKGQGNTEAFF. The J gene is TRBJ1-1, the V gene TRBV19, with TRBD1 identical over 9 bases. Unmatched junction bases numbered 1, after V lost 7 bases and J lost 1 base. Looked up from germline, CDR1 is LNHDA and CDR2 is SQIVND (reference sequence). There are 13 residues in the CDR3.

The chain couples TRBV4-1 to TRBJ2-1, with 10 bases fitting TRBD2. Germline CDR1 and CDR2: MGHRA and YSYEKL. This CDR3 spans 16 amino acids. V lost 0 bases, J lost 7 bases, and 6 bases stayed unmatched. CDR3 loop: CASSQDPAGGRNEQFF. CDR3 DNA: TGCGCCAGCAGCCAAGATCCAGCGGGGGGGCGAAATGAGCAGTTCTTC.

The chain combines TRBV9 with TRBJ2-3; 7 bases match TRBD1. Germline trimming cut 3 bases from V and 4 bases from J; bases unmatched to any gene: 11. This CDR3 is built from 16 residues. The germline CDR1 and CDR2 sequences are SGDLS and YYNGEE. In DNA, the CDR3 is TGTGCCAGCAGCGCACAGGGGTATGAGGGGGCAGATACGCAGTATTTT. Its translation is CASSAQGYEGADTQYF.

The V and J genes are TRBV7-2 and TRBJ2-5; tentative D call: TRBD1 (5 bases). The better agreement between TRBJ2-7 and the DNA end casts doubt on the J call. Germline-derived CDR1 and CDR2 are SGHTA and FQGNSA. The CDR3 runs to 13 residues. In DNA form, the CDR3 reads TGTGCCAGCAGCAGGGGATTAGGCTACGAGCAGTACTTC. It yields the protein CASSRGLGYEQYF.

The chain joins TRBV6-6 to TRBJ1-4; possible D gene TRBD1, 6 bases. This CDR3 contains 14 residues. The germline V gene has CDR1 MNHNY and CDR2 SVGAGI (reference sequence). The V gene lost 7 bases and the J gene lost 8 bases, with 17 bases spanning the gap. The CDR3 DNA reads as TGTGCCAGCACCGATTGGGGGGGGCGGGAAAAACTGTTTTTT. Residues: CASTDWGGREKLFF.

The chain couples TRBV6-1 to TRBJ1-4; tentatively, D is TRBD1 (5 bases). The CDR3 loop spans 12 amino acids. Looked up from germline, CDR1 is MNHNS and CDR2 is SASEGT. Trimming took off 1 base at V and 17 bases at J, with 14 bases between the two ends. CDR3 residues: CASSEVSRELFF. The CDR3 DNA reads as TGTGCCAGCAGTGAAGTTTCCAGGGAATTATTTTTT.

This chain uses TRBV7-9 with TRBJ1-2; weak D call: TRBD1 (6 bases). Germline V gives CDR1 SEHNR, CDR2 FQNEAQ (reference sequence). The CDR3 length is 12 residues. Between the trimmed V and J ends, which lost 10 bases and 2 bases, there was a span of 11 bases. CDR3 loop: CAIDRTNYGYTF. CDR3 DNA sequence: TGTGCCATCGACAGGACGAACTATGGCTACACCTTC.

The chain is built from TRBV30 and TRBJ1-2; 9 bases agree with TRBD1. This CDR3 has 19 residues. The V segment lost 1 base and the J segment 7 bases; nucleotides outside the gene matches: 22. CDR1 and CDR2 from the germline V gene are GTSNPN and SVGIG (reference sequence). CDR3 residues: CAWSAYRAGTGSNRGGYTF. The CDR3 region has the DNA TGTGCCTGGAGTGCATACCGGGCGGGGACAGGGTCCAACCGGGGTGGCTACACCTTC.

The chain uses TRBV5-1 and TRBJ2-5; 11 nucleotides align to TRBD2. J gave up 2 bases and V 0 bases, and 3 bases lay outside the gene matches. Germline V gene lookup returns CDR1 SGHRS and CDR2 YFSETQ. The CDR3 contains 16 residues. The DNA of the CDR3 is TGCGCCAGCAGCTTGGAGGCTAGCGGGGGGCAAGAGACCCAGTACTTC. It specifies CASSLEASGGQETQYF.

The V and J genes are TRBV30 and TRBJ2-3, with D uncertain. Germline CDR1 GTSNPN, CDR2 SVGIG (reference sequence). This CDR3 comprises 13 residues. The germline V and J ends were trimmed by 2 bases and 0 bases, with 6 bases remaining between them. The CDR3 DNA reads TGTGCCTGGAGTCAGGCCAGCACAGATACGCAGTATTTT. Its translation: CAWSQASTDTQYF.

The gene calls are TRBV5-1 and TRBJ1-4, with unresolved D. V gave up 4 bases and J gave up 5 bases, with 15 bases separating them. Germline values: CDR1 SGHRS, CDR2 YFSETQ. The CDR3 extends over 15 amino acids. CDR3 nucleotide sequence: TGCGCCAGCAGCCGAGGGTCGCTCCCCAATGAAAAACTGTTTTTT. Protein product: CASSRGSLPNEKLFF.

The chain carries TRBV4-2 and TRBJ2-7, with 11 bases identical to TRBD2. V lost 0 bases and J lost 3; bases outside the gene matches: 10. Germline V gene data show CDR1 as LGHNA and CDR2 as YNFKEQ. This CDR3 contains 18 residues. The CDR3 sequence is CASSQERGNSGRVYEQYF. The CDR3 DNA reads TGTGCCAGCAGCCAAGAGCGGGGGAATAGCGGGAGGGTCTACGAGCAGTACTTC.

The chain links TRBV4-2 to TRBJ2-2, with no clear D. This CDR3 is 13 amino acids long. Germline V gives CDR1 LGHNA, CDR2 YNFKEQ. Trimming shortened V by 4 bases and J by 5 bases, and 8 bases separated the two germline ends. CDR3 region: CASSREQTGELFF. CDR3 in DNA: TGTGCCAGCAGCCGCGAGCAAACCGGGGAGCTGTTTTTT.

J is TRBJ1-3 and V is TRBV5-1; 8 bases align to TRBD1. J gave up 2 bases and V 4 bases, and 8 bases lay outside the gene matches. Germline CDR1 reads SGHRS; CDR2 reads YFSETQ. There are 16 residues in the CDR3. The CDR3 region is CASSRGQGTAGNTIYF. In DNA form, the CDR3 reads TGCGCCAGCAGCCGCGGACAGGGAACGGCTGGAAACACCATATATTTT.

The gene calls are TRBV7-2 and TRBJ2-7; TRBD1 aligns across 7 bases. This CDR3 comprises 16 residues. Germline trimming cut 0 bases from V and 3 bases from J; bases unmatched to any gene: 8. Germline values: CDR1 SGHTA, CDR2 FQGNSA. The CDR3 coding sequence is TGTGCCAGCAGCTTAGCGGCAGGGGGTGTGGGCTACGAGCAGTACTTC. Its protein is CASSLAAGGVGYEQYF. Drawing the rest from reference TRBV7-2 and TRBJ2-7, the complete variable domain is GAGVSQSPSNKVTEKGKDVELRCDPISGHTALYWYRQSLGQGLEFLIYFQGNSAPDKSGLPSDRFSAERTGGSVSTLTIQRTQQEDSAVYLCASSLAAGGVGYEQYFGPGTRLTVT.

The chain recombines TRBV7-2 with TRBJ2-3, with D unclear. Trimming pared 1 base from V and 4 bases from J, leaving 12 bases between. The CDR3 runs 15 residues. Germline CDR1 SGHTA, CDR2 FQGNSA. The chain's CDR3 is CASSLGGSYADTQYF. In nucleotides, the CDR3 is TGTGCCAGCAGCTTAGGCGGCTCTTACGCAGATACGCAGTATTTT.

The chain links TRBV5-8 to TRBJ1-1; possibly TRBD1 for D (5 bases). This CDR3 is built from 14 residues. Germline CDR1 and CDR2: SGHTS and YDEGEE. Trimming stripped 7 bases from V and 1 base from J, with 14 bases between. This CDR3 reads CASDPGLPNTEAFF. CDR3 nucleotide sequence: TGTGCCAGCGATCCGGGACTCCCGAACACTGAAGCTTTCTTT.

The V and J genes are TRBV7-2 and TRBJ2-5; D uncertain. CDR1 is SGHTA, CDR2 FQGNSA, per germline. This CDR3 contains 13 residues. The V end was cut by 4 bases, the J end by 5 bases, with 11 bases between. The CDR3 sequence: CASSSQVGETQYF. Written as DNA, the CDR3 is TGTGCCAGCAGCTCCCAGGTTGGTGAGACCCAGTACTTC.